Sequencing of this T cell receptor beta chain was carried out in a study of HIV-infected patients and healthy controls. The repertoire came from unfractionated whole blood and reflected all unsorted peripheral T cells. Findings and limits, study-wide: Size-matched repertoire data failed to replicate the apparent Gini index recovery after therapy in HIV-infected patients. MAIT alpha-chain CDR3s were frequent in healthy controls, depleted in HIV+.

Ten or more counts support this clonotype. Antigen unknown. Germline CDR1 reads SQVTM; CDR2 reads ANQGSEA. Losses at the gene ends were 5 bases for V and 7 bases for J; bases not matched to a gene: 11. The CDR3 runs to 14 residues. Reverse transcription used around 480 ng RNA and constant-region primers for alpha and beta. Separate chain-specific third strand synthesis with multiplexing indices produced the alpha and beta libraries. TCRdb reprocessed the 5' RACE reads with MiXCR, giving one entry per CDR3 protein. The sample includes fewer than 25,000 distinct CDR3 sequences, roughly 8.9% of them seen just once.

This rearrangement joins TRBV29-1 to TRBJ2-3, with TRBD2 identical over 8 bases. The TCR was taken from an adult in good health. The specimen sequenced was blood. The chain's CDR3 is CSVTSSGPGNTQYF. CDR3 coding DNA: TGCAGCGTTACATCTAGCGGGCCCGGGAATACGCAGTATTTT.